This T cell receptor beta chain was recovered during a study of lymphopenia after photon versus proton radiotherapy. Overall study results and limits: Oligoclonal CD8+ Temra expansion after nadir drove photon patients' diversity drop. Photon-treated patients lost naive T cells and TCR diversity; proton-treated stayed stable. Only patients who died were analyzed for survival; proton advantage is unproven. Post-nadir TCR diversity decline inversely tracked overall survival among those who died.

Generated by immunoSEQ multiplex PCR, the TCRdb table keeps only in-frame clones and is missing some. The sample records approximately 20,000 clones, around nine tenths being singletons. The CDR3 extends over 13 amino acids. On this clone itself: Its antigen is currently unknown.

The chain combines TRBV21-1 with TRBJ2-3; the table names TRBD2, a call not compared with the DNA. TRBV21-1 is a pseudogene segment. The material sequenced was peripheral blood, taken from a patient treated with proton-based radiotherapy. The receptor's source is a woman aged 70-85 years with pancreatic cancer. Some clones in this sample may be carry-over from other donors' samples. CDR3 DNA sequence: TGTGCCGCCGGGGGGCCCCTCACAGATACGCAGTATTTT. This sequence encodes CAAGGPLTDTQYF.